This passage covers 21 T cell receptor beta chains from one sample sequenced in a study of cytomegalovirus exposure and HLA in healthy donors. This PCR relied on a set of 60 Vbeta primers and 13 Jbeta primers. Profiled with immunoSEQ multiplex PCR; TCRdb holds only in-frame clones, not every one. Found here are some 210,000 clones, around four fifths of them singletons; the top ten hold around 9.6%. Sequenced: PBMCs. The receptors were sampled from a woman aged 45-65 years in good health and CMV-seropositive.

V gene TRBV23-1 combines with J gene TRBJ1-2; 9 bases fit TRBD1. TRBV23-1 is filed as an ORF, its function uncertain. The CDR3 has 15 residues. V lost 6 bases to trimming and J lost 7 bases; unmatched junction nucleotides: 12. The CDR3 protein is CASSQGTGYFFGYTF. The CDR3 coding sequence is TGCGCCAGCAGCCAAGGGACAGGGTATTTCTTTGGCTACACCTTC.

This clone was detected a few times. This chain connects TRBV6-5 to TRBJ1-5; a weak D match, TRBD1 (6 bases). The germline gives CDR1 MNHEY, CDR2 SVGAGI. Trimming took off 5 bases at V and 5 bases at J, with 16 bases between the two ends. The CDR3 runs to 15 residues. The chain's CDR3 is CASSKTGRWDQPQHF. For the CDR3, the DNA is TGTGCCAGCAGTAAGACAGGTAGATGGGATCAGCCCCAGCATTTT.

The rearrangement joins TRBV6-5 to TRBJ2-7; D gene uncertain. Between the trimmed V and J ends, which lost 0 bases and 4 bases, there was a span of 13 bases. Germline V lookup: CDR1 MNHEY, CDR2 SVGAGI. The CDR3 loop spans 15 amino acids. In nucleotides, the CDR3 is TGTGCCAGCAGTTACTCGTTAGAGATCAAATACGAGCAGTACTTC. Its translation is CASSYSLEIKYEQYF.

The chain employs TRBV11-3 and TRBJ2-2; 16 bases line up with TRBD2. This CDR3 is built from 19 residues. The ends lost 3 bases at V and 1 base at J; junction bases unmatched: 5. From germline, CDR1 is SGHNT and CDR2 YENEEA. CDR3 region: CASSLGLAGGPWNTGELFF. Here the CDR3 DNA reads TGTGCCAGCAGCTTGGGACTAGCGGGGGGGCCGTGGAACACCGGGGAGCTGTTTTTT.

The CDR3, as DNA: TGTGCCATCAGTGAGTCGACAGTACCGCAACGTTTTAACTATGGCTACACCTTC. This encodes CAISESTVPQRFNYGYTF. The chain employs TRBV10-3 and TRBJ1-2, with TRBD1 as a possible D gene (5 bases). CDR1 is ENHRY, CDR2 SYGVKD, per germline. The CDR3 extends over 18 amino acids. V lost 0 bases and J 1 base, leaving 18 bases between the germline ends.

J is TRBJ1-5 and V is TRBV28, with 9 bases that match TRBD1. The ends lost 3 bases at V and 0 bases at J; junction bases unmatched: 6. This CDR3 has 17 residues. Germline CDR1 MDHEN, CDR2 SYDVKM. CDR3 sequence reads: CASSFRTGVYSNQPQHF. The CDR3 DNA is TGTGCCAGCAGTTTCAGGACAGGGGTTTATAGCAATCAGCCCCAGCATTTT.

The CDR3 coding sequence is TGTGCCAGCAGCTTACGTCGGGAAGAGACCCAGTACTTC. Translated, it gives CASSLRREETQYF. This chain uses TRBV7-3 with TRBJ2-5, with no clear D. The CDR3 has 13 residues. Trimming removed 2 bases at V and 3 bases at J, with 7 bases between. Per germline, CDR1 SGHTA and CDR2 FQGTGA.

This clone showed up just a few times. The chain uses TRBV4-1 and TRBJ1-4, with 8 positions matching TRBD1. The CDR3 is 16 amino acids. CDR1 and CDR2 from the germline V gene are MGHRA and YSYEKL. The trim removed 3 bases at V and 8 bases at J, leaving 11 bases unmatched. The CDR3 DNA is TGCGCCAGCAGCCAGGGACCGACAGGGGTGGAGGAAAAACTGTTTTTT. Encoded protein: CASSQGPTGVEEKLFF.

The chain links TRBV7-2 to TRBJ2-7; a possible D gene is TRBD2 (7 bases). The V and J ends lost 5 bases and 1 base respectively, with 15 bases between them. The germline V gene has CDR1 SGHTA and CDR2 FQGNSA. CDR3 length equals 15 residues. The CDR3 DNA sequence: TGTGCCAGCAGCCGCTTCCGGGGGGCATCCTACGAGCAGTACTTC. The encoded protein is CASSRFRGASYEQYF.

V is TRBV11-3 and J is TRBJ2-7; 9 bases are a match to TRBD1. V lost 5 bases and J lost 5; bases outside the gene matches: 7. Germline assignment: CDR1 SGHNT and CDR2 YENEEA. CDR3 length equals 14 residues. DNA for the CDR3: TGTGCCAGCAGCGGGGGACAGGGTAGGAACGAGCAGTACTTC. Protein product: CASSGGQGRNEQYF.

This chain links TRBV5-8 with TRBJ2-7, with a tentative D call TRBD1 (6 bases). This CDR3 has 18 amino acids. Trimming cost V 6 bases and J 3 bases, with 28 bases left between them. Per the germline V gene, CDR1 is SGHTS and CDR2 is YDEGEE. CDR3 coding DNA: TGTGCCAGCAACAGGTTCCGGGACACCGGATCCTGGCGCTACGAGCAGTACTTC. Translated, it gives CASNRFRDTGSWRYEQYF. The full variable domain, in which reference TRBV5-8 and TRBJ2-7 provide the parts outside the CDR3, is EAGVTQSPTHLIKTRGQQATLRCSPISGHTSVYWYQQALGLGLQFLLWYDEGEERNRGNFPPRFSGRQFPNYSSELNVNALELEDSALYLCASNRFRDTGSWRYEQYFGPGTRLTVT.

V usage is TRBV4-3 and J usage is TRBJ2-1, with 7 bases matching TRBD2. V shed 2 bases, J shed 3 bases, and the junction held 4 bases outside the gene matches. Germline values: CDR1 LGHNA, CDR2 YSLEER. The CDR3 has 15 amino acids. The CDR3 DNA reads TGCGCCAGCAGCCAACTTAGCGGGTACTACAATGAGCAGTTCTTC. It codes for CASSQLSGYYNEQFF.

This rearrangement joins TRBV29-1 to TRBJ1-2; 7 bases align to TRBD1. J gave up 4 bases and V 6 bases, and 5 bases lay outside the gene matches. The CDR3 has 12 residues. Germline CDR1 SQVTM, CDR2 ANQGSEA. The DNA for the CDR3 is TGCAGCGTGAAGGGGACAGTCTATGGCTACACCTTC. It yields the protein CSVKGTVYGYTF. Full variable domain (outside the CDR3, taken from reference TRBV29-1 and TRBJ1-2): SAVISQKPSRDICQRGTSLTIQCQVDSQVTMMFWYRQQPGQSLTLIATANQGSEATYESGFVIDKFPISRPNLTFSTLTVSNMSPEDSSIYLCSVKGTVYGYTFGSGTRLTVV.

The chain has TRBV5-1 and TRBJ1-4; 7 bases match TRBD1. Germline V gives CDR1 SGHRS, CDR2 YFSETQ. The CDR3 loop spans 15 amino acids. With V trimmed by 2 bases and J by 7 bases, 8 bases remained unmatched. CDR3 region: CASSFKGGIGEKLFF. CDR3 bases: TGCGCCAGCAGCTTTAAAGGGGGCATCGGTGAAAAACTGTTTTTT.

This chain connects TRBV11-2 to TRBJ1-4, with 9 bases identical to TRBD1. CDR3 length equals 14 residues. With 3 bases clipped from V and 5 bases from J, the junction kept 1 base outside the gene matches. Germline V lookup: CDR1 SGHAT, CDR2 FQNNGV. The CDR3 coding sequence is TGTGCCAGCAGCTTCGGGACAGGGAATGAAAAACTGTTTTTT. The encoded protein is CASSFGTGNEKLFF.

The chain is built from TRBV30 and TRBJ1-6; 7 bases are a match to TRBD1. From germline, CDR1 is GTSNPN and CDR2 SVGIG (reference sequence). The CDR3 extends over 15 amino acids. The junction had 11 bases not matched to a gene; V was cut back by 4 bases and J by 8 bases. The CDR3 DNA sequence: TGTGCCTGGACCTCGAGGGGAAGGGGGCATTCACCCCTCCACTTT. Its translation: CAWTSRGRGHSPLHF.

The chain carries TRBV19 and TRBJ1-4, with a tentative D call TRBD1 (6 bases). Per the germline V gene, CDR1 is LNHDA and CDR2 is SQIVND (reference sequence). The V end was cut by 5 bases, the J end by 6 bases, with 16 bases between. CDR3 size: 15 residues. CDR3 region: CASSFRGEGYEKLFF. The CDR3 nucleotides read TGTGCCAGTAGTTTCAGGGGAGAGGGGTATGAAAAACTGTTTTTT. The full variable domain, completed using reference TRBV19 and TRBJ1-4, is DGGITQSPKYLFRKEGQNVTLSCEQNLNHDAMYWYRQDPGQGLRLIYYSQIVNDFQKGDIAEGYSVSREKKESFPLTVTSAQKNPTAFYLCASSFRGEGYEKLFFGSGTQLSVL.

DNA of the CDR3: TGCGCCAGCAGCTCCGGACAGGGATCCTCCTATAATTCACCCCTCCACTTT. Its translation: CASSSGQGSSYNSPLHF. V gene TRBV5-1 combines with J gene TRBJ1-6; the match to TRBD1 covers 8 bases. Germline V lookup: CDR1 SGHRS, CDR2 YFSETQ. CDR3 length equals 17 residues. V gave up 3 bases and J gave up 0 bases; unmatched junction bases: 5.

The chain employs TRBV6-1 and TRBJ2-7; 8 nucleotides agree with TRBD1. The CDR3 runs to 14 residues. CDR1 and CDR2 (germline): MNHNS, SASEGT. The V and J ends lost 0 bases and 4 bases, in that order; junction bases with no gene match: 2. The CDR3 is CASSEAGQGYEQYF. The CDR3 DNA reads TGTGCCAGCAGTGAAGCAGGACAGGGTTACGAGCAGTACTTC.

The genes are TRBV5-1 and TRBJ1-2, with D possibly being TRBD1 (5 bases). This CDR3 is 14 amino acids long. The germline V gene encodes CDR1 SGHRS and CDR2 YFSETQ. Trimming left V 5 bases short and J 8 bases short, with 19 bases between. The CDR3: CASSGNQGFGGYTF. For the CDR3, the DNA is TGCGCCAGCAGTGGCAATCAGGGCTTCGGGGGCTACACCTTC.

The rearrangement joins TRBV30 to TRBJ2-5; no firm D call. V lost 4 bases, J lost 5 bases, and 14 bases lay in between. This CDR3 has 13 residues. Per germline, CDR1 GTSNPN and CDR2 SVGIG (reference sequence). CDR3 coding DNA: TGTGCCTGGACTCTACCAGCTAGGGAGACCCAGTACTTC. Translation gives CAWTLPARETQYF.